The entry below describes one T cell receptor (beta chain). What it recognizes is unknown. Everyone who gave samples was a healthy Caucasian. This entry is derived from a study of identical twins. Overall study results and limits: A lower insertion count was a feature of abundant cord blood beta clonotypes, with no such feature in memory repertoires.

TCRdb used MiXCR to reprocess the 5' RACE reads, holding one entry per CDR3 protein. The sample comprises some 100,000 distinct CDR3 sequences, roughly 6% of which are singletons, and 9.5% to 15% rests with the top ten. The CDR3 spans 15 residues. Germline CDR1 is DFQATT and CDR2 is SNEGSKA (reference sequence). V gave up 8 bases and J gave up 0 bases; unmatched junction bases: 10. This chain uses TRBV20-1 with TRBJ2-3; 8 bases are shared with TRBD2. The sequence was collected from a woman between 45 and 60 years old in good health. Sample: memory T cells sorted from blood. CDR3 DNA sequence: TGCAGTCTTAGCGGGACAAGGGAAAGCACAGATACGCAGTATTTT. Residues: CSLSGTRESTDTQYF.